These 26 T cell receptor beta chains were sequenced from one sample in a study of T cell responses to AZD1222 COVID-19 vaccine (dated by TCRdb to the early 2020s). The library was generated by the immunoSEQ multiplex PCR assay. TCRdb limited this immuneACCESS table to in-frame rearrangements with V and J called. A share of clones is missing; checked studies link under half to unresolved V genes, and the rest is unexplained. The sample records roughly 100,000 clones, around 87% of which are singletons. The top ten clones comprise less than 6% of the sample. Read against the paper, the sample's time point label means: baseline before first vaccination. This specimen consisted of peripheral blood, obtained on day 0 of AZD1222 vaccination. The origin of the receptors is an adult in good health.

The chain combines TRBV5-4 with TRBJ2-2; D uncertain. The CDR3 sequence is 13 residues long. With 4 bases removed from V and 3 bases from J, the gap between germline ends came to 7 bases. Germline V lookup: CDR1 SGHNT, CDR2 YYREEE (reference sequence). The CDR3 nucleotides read TGTGCCAGCAGCCCGCCCGACACCGGGGAGCTGTTTTTT. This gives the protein CASSPPDTGELFF.

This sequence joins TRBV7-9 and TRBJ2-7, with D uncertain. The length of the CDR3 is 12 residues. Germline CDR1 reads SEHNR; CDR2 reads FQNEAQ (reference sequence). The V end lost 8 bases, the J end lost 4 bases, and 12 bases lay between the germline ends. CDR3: CASAWTEYEQYF. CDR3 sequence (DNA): TGTGCCAGCGCTTGGACGGAATACGAGCAGTACTTC.

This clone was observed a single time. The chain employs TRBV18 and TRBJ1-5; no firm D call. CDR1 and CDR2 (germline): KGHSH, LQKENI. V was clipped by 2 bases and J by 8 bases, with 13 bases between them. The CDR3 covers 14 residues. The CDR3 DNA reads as TGTGCCAGCTCACCAGGCGGGTCGGCGGAGCCCCAGCATTTT. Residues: CASSPGGSAEPQHF.

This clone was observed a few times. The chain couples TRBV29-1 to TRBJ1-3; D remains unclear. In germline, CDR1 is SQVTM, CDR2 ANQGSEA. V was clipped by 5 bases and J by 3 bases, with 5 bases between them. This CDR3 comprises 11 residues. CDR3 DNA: TGCAGCGTTTTGGTTGGAAACACCATATATTTT. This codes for CSVLVGNTIYF.

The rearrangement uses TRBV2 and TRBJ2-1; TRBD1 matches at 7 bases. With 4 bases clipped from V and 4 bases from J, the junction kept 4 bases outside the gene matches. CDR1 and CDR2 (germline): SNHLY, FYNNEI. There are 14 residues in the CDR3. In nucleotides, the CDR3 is TGTGCCAGCAGTGTAGGGGGCCAATACAATGAGCAGTTCTTC. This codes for CASSVGGQYNEQFF. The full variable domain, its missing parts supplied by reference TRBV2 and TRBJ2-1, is EPEVTQTPSHQVTQMGQEVILRCVPISNHLYFYWYRQILGQKVEFLVSFYNNEISEKSEIFDDQFSVERPDGSNFTLKIRSTKLEDSAMYFCASSVGGQYNEQFFGPGTRLTVL.

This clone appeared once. The chain's CDR3 is CASSDSRRSGSGNTIYF. The CDR3 DNA follows: TGTGCCAGCAGTGATTCCCGGCGCAGCGGCTCTGGAAACACCATATATTTT. The chain carries TRBV6-1 and TRBJ1-3, with D unclear. The CDR3 is made up of 17 amino acids. With 3 bases removed from V and 0 bases from J, the gap between germline ends came to 15 bases. From germline, CDR1 is MNHNS and CDR2 SASEGT.

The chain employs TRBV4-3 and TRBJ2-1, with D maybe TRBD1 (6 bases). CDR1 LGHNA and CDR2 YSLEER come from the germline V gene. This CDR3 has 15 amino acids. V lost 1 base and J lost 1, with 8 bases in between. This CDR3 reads CASSQGGGSYNEQFF. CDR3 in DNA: TGCGCCAGCAGCCAAGGAGGGGGTTCCTACAATGAGCAGTTCTTC.

The CDR3 DNA follows: TGCGCCAGCAGTGCCGGACAGGAAAACATTCAGTACTTC. The encoded protein is CASSAGQENIQYF. The rearrangement uses TRBV5-1 and TRBJ2-4; TRBD1 matches 7 bases. The V gene's germline CDR1 is SGHRS and CDR2 YFSETQ. The CDR3 totals 13 residues. V lost 5 bases to trimming and J lost 5 bases; unmatched junction nucleotides: 4.

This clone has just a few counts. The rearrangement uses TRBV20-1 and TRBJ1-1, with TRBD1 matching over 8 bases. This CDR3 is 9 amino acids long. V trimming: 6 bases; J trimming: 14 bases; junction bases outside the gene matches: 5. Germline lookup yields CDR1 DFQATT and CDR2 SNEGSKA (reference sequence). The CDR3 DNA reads TGCAGTGCCGAATACAGGGGGTTCTTT. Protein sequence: CSAEYRGFF.

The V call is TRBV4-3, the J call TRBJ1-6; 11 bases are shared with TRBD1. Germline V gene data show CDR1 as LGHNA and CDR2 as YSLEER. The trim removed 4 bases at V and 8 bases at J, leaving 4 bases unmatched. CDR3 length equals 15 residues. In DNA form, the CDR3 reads TGCGCCAGCAGCCTAGGGGGACAGGGGGATTCACCCCTCCACTTT. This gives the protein CASSLGGQGDSPLHF.

The CDR3 reads CAWSVRSSYNEQFF. For the CDR3, the DNA is TGTGCCTGGAGTGTAAGGTCGAGTTACAATGAGCAGTTCTTC. The chain carries TRBV30 and TRBJ2-1; D is ambiguous. V lost 0 bases, J lost 4 bases, and 10 bases lay in between. The CDR3 contains 14 residues. Germline V gene data show CDR1 as GTSNPN and CDR2 as SVGIG (reference sequence).

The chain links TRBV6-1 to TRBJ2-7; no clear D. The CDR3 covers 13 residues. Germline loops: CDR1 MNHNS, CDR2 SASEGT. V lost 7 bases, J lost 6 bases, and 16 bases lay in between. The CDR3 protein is CASNLRISSEQYF. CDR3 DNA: TGTGCCAGCAACTTACGAATCAGCTCCGAGCAGTACTTC.

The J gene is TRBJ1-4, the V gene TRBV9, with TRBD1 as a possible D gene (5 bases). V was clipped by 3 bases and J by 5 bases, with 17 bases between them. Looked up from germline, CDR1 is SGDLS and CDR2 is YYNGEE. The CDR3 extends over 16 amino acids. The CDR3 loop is CASSAFDGTVNEKLFF. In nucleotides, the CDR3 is TGTGCCAGCAGCGCGTTCGACGGGACGGTGAATGAAAAACTGTTTTTT.

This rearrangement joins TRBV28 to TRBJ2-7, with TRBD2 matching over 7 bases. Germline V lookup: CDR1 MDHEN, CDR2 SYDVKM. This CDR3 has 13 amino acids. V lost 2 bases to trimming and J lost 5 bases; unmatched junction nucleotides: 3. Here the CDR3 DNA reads TGTGCCAGCAGTTTAGGGGGGGGGAACGAGCAGTACTTC. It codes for CASSLGGGNEQYF. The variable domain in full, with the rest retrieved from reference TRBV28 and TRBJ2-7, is DVKVTQSSRYLVKRTGEKVFLECVQDMDHENMFWYRQDPGLGLRLIYFSYDVKMKEKGDIPEGYSVSREKKERFSLILESASTNQTSMYLCASSLGGGNEQYFGPGTRLTVT.

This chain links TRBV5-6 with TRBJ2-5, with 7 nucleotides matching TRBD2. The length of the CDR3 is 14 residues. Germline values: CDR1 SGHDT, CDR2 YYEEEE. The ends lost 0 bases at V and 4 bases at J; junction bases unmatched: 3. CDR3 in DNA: TGTGCCAGCAGCTTGGGTGTAGCGGGAGAGACCCAGTACTTC. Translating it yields CASSLGVAGETQYF.

CDR3 loop: CASRTDIPNYGYTF. The CDR3 coding sequence is TGTGCCAGCAGAACGGACATCCCTAACTATGGCTACACCTTC. The V and J genes are TRBV7-9 and TRBJ1-2, with D perhaps TRBD1 (5 bases). The CDR3 is 14 amino acids. Germline V gene sequence: CDR1 SEHNR, CDR2 FQNEAQ (reference sequence). V was clipped by 6 bases and J by 0 bases, with 11 bases between them.

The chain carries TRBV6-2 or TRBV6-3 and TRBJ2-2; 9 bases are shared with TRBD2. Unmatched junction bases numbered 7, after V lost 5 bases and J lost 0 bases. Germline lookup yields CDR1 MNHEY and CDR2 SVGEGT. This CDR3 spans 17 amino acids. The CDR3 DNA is TGTGCCAGCAGTACCTCAGCGGGGGGTCCGAACACCGGGGAGCTGTTTTTT. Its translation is CASSTSAGGPNTGELFF.

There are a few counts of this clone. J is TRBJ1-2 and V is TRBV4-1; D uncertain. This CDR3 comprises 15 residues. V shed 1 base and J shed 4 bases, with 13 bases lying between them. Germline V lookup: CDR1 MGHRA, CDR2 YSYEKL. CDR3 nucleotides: TGCGCCAGCAGCCAAGTAAGCAGTGCATTCTATGGCTACACCTTC. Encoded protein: CASSQVSSAFYGYTF.

The CDR3 here is CASSGFRTGNQPQHF. The CDR3 region has the DNA TGTGCCAGCAGTGGGTTCAGGACAGGCAATCAGCCCCAGCATTTT. This chain joins TRBV2 and TRBJ1-5, with D maybe TRBD1 (6 bases). The CDR3 contains 15 residues. The germline gives CDR1 SNHLY, CDR2 FYNNEI. V was shortened by 4 bases and J by 2 bases, with 12 bases between the two germline ends.

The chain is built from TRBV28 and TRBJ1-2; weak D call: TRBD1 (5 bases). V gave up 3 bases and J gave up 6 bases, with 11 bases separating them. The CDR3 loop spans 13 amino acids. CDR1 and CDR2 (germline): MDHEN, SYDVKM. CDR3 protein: CASSLGGRDGYTF. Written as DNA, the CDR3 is TGTGCCAGCAGTTTGGGGGGGAGGGATGGCTACACCTTC.

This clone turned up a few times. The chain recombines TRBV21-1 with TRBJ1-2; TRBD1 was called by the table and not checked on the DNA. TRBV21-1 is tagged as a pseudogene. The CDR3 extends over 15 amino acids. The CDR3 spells CASSFGTGGADGYTF. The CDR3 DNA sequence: TGTGCCAGCAGCTTTGGAACAGGGGGCGCGGATGGCTACACCTTC.

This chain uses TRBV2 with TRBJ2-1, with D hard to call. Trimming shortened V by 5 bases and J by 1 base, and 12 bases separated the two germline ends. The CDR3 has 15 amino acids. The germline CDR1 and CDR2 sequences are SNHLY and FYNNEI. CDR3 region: CASSQALGSYNEQFF. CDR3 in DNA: TGTGCCAGCAGTCAGGCCTTGGGGTCCTACAATGAGCAGTTCTTC. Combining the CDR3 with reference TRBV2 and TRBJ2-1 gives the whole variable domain EPEVTQTPSHQVTQMGQEVILRCVPISNHLYFYWYRQILGQKVEFLVSFYNNEISEKSEIFDDQFSVERPDGSNFTLKIRSTKLEDSAMYFCASSQALGSYNEQFFGPGTRLTVL.

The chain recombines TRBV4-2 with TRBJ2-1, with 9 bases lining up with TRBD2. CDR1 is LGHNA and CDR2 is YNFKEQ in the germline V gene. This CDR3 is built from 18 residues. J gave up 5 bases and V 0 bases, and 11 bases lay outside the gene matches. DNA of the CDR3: TGTGCCAGCAGCCAAGACCCCCAGACTAGCGGAAACAACAATGAGCAGTTCTTC. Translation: CASSQDPQTSGNNNEQFF.

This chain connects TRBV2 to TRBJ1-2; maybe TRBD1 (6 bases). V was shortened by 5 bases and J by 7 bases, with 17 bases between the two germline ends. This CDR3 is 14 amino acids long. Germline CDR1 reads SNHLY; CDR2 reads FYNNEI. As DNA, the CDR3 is TGTGCCAGCAGTCTAGTATCGGGACAAAGTGGCTACACCTTC. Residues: CASSLVSGQSGYTF.

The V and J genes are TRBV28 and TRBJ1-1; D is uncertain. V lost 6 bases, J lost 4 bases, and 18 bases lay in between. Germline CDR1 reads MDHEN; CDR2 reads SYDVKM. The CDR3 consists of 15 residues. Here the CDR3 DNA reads TGTGCCAGCAGCCCTGGCTCGCGGGGTCCCACTGAAGCTTTCTTT. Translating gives CASSPGSRGPTEAFF.

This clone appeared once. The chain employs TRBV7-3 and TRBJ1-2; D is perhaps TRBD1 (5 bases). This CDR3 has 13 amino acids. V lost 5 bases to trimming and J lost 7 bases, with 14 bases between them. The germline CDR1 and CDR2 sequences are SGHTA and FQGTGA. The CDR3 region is CASSPLRGGGYTF. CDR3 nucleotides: TGTGCCAGCAGCCCCCTTCGGGGGGGTGGCTACACCTTC.